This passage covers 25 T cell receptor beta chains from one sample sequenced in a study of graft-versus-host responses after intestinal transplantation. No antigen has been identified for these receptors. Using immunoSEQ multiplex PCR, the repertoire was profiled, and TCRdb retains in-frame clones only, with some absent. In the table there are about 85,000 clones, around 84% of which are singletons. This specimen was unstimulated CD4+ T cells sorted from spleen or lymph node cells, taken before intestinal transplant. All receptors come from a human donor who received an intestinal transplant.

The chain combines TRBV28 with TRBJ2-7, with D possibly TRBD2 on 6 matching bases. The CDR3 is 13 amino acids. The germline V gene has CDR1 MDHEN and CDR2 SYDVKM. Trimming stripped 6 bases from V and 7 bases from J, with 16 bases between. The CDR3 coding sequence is TGTGCCAGCAGGCGGGACCCGGGGGAGGAGCAGTACTTC. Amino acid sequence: CASRRDPGEEQYF.

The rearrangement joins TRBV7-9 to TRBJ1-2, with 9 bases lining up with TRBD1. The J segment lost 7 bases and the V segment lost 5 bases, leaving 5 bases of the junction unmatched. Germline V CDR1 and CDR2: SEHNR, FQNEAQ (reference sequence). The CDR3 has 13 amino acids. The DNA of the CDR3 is TGTGCCAGCAGCACGGGGACAGGGAGTGGCTACACCTTC. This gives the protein CASSTGTGSGYTF.

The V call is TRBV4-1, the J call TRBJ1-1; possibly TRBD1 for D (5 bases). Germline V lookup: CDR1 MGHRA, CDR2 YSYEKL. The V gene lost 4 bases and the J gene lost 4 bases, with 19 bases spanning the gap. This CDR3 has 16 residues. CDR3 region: CASSPIRGGRGTEAFF. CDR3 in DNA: TGCGCCAGCAGCCCAATTCGCGGGGGACGCGGCACTGAAGCTTTCTTT.

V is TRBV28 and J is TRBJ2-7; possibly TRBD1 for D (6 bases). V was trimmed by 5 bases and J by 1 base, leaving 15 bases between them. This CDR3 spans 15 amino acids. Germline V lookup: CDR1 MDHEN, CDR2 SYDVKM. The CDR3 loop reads CASSPPTGLSYEQYF. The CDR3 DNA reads TGTGCCAGCAGTCCCCCTACAGGGTTATCCTACGAGCAGTACTTC.

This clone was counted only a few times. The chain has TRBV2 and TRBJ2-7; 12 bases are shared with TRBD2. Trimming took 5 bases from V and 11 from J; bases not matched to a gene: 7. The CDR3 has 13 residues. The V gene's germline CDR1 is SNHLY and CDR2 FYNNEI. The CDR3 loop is CASSSGLAGREYF. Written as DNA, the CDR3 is TGTGCCAGCAGTTCCGGACTAGCGGGACGCGAGTACTTC.

Here the CDR3 DNA reads TGTGCCTGGAGTCCAGGGACAGGGGTCACAGATACGCAGTATTTT. Residues: CAWSPGTGVTDTQYF. This rearrangement joins TRBV30 to TRBJ2-3; 10 bases map to TRBD1. This CDR3 has 15 residues. Germline CDR1 GTSNPN, CDR2 SVGIG (reference sequence). V shed 2 bases and J 2 bases; nucleotides not matched to a gene: 4.

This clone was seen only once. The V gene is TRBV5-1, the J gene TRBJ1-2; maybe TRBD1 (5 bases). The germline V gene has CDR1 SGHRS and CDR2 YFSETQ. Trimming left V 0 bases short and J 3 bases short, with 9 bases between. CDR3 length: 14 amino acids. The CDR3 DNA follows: TGCGCCAGCAGCTTGGTTGGGGGGGACTATGGCTACACCTTC. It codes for CASSLVGGDYGYTF.

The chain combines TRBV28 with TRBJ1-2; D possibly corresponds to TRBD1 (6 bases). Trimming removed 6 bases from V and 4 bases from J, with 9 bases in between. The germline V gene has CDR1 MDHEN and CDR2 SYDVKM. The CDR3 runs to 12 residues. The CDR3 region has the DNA TGTGCCAGCAGCAGGGACACCTATGGCTACACCTTC. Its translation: CASSRDTYGYTF.

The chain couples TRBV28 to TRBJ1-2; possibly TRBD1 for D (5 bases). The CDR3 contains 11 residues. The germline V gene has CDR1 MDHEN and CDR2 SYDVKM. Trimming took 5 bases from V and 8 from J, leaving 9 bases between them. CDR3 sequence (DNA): TGTGCCAGCAGTCAGGGTGGGGGCTACACCTTC. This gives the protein CASSQGGGYTF.

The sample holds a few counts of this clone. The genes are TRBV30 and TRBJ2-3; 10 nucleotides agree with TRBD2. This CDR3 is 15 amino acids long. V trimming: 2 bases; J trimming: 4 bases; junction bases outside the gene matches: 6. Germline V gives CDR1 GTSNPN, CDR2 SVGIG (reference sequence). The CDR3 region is CAWSRVAGGSDTQYF. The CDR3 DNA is TGTGCCTGGAGTAGGGTAGCGGGGGGTTCAGATACGCAGTATTTT.

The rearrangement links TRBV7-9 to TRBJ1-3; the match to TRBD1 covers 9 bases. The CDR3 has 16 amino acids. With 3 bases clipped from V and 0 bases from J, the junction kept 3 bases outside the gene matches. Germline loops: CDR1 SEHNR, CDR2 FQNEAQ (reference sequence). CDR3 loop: CASSFGTGSSGNTIYF. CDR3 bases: TGTGCCAGCAGCTTTGGGACAGGGAGCTCTGGAAACACCATATATTTT. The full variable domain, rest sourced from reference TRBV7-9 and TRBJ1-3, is DTGVSQNPRHKITKRGQNVTFRCDPISEHNRLYWYRQTLGQGPEFLTYFQNEAQLEKSRLLSDRFSAERPKGSFSTLEIQRTEQGDSAMYLCASSFGTGSSGNTIYFGEGSWLTVV.

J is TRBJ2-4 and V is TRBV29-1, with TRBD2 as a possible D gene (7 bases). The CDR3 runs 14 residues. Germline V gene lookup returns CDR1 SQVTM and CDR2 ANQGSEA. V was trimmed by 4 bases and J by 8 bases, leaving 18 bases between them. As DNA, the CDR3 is TGCAGCGTTGTAGGGGGGGCGGGGGATTACATTCAGTACTTC. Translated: CSVVGGAGDYIQYF.

The CDR3 reads CASSSTGTDYEQYF. CDR3 in DNA: TGTGCCAGCAGTTCCACCGGGACAGACTACGAGCAGTACTTC. The V call is TRBV6-1, the J call TRBJ2-7, with 7 bases fitting TRBD1. The CDR3 sequence is 14 residues long. J gave up 3 bases and V 5 bases, and 7 bases lay outside the gene matches. From germline, CDR1 is MNHNS and CDR2 SASEGT.

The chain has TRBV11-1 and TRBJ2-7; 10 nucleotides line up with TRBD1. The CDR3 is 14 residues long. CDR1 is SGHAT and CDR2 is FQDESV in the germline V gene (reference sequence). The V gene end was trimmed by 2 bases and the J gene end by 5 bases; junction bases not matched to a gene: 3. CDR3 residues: CASSLRTGGHEQYF. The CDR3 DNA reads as TGTGCCAGCAGCTTAAGGACAGGGGGGCACGAGCAGTACTTC.

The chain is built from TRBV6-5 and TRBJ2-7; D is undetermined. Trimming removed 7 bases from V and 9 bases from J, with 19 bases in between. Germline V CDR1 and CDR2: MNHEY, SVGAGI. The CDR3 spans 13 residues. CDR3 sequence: CASTPPGSTGQYF. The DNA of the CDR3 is TGTGCCAGCACCCCCCCGGGTTCTACGGGGCAGTACTTC.

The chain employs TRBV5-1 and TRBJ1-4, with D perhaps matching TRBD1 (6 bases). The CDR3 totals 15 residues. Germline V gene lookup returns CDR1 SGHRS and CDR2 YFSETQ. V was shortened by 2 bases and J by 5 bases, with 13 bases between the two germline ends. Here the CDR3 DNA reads TGCGCCAGCAGCTTAACAGGGATAGGGAATGAAAAACTGTTTTTT. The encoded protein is CASSLTGIGNEKLFF.

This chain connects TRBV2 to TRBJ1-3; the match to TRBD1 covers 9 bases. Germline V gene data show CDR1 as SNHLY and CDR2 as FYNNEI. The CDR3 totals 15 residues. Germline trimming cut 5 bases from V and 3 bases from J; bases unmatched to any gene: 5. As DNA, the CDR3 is TGTGCCAGCAGTTACGACAGGGGGAGTGGAAACACCATATATTTT. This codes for CASSYDRGSGNTIYF.

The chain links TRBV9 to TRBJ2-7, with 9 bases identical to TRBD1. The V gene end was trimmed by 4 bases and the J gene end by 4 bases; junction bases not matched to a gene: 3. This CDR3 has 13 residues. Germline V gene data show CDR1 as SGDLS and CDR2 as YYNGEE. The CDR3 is CASSSGQGYEQYF. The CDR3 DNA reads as TGTGCCAGCAGCTCTGGACAGGGGTACGAGCAGTACTTC.

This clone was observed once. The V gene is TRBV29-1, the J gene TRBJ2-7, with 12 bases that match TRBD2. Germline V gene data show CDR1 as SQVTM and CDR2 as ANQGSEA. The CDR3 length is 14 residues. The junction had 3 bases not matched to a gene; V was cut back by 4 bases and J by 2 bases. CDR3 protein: CSVGLAGAAYEQYF. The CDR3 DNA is TGCAGCGTTGGACTAGCGGGAGCTGCCTACGAGCAGTACTTC.

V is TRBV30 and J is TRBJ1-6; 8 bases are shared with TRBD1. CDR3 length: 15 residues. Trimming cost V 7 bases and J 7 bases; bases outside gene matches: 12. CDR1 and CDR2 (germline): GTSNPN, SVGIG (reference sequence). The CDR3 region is CAFSSDRGGNSPLHF. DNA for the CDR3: TGTGCCTTCTCATCCGACAGGGGAGGCAATTCACCCCTCCACTTT.

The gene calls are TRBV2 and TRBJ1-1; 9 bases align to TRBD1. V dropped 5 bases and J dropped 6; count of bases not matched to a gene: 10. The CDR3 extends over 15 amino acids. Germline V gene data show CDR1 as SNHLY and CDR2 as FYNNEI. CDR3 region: CASSIPRDREPEAFF. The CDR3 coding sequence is TGTGCCAGCAGTATCCCCCGGGACAGGGAGCCTGAAGCTTTCTTT.

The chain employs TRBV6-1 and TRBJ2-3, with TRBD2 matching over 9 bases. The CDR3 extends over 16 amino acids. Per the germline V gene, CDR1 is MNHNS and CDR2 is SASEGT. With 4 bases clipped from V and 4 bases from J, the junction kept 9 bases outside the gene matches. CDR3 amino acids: CASSASRTSEADTQYF. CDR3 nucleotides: TGTGCCAGCAGTGCCTCACGGACTAGCGAGGCAGATACGCAGTATTTT.

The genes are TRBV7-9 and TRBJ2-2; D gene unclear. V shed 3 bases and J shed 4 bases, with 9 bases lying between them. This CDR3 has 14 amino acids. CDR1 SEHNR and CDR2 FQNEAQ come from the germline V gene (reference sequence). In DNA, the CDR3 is TGTGCCAGCAGCTTGGTTTTCGGCACCGGGGAGCTGTTTTTT. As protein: CASSLVFGTGELFF.

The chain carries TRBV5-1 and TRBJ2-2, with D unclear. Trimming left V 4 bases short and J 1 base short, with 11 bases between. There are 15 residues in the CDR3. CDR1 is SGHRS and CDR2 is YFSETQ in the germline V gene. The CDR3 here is CASSPPNGNTGELFF. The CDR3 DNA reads TGCGCCAGCAGCCCCCCTAATGGGAACACCGGGGAGCTGTTTTTT.

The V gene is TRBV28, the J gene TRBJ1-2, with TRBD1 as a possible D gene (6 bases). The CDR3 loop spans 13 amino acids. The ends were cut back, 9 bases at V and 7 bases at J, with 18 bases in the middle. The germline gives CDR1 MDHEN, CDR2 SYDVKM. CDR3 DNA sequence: TGTGCCAGTGTTCAGGCCCCAGGGGTTGGCTACACCTTC. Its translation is CASVQAPGVGYTF.